This TCR beta chain is drawn from a study of blood T cell repertoires in COVID-19. Study at large: Samples representing acute and convalescent COVID-19 were sourced from the United States, Italy and Spain. PBMCs, B-cell-depleted T cells, or T cells were the source of the cDNA or gDNA that made up the material.

This clone was counted once. Original data processing: Amplifying reference gene primers gave estimates of nucleated cell counts. Some clones are missing from TCRdb's copy, which holds only in-frame ones; the method was immunoSEQ multiplex PCR. V and J calls and clone size are those listed in that table; D and trimming were worked out from the DNA. Among 130,000 or so clones listed, around 89% were seen once. CDR1 and CDR2 (germline): MDHEN, SYDVKM. V was clipped by 3 bases and J by 13 bases, with 15 bases between them. The CDR3 runs to 12 residues. Sequencing was performed on peripheral blood. The V and J genes are TRBV28 and TRBJ2-5; tentative D call: TRBD2 (5 bases). The TCR comes from a man between 65 and 80 years old with active or convalescent COVID-19. The CDR3 spells CASSFPRGHRYF. The DNA of the CDR3 is TGTGCCAGCAGTTTCCCTCGAGGGCACCGGTACTTC.